This T cell receptor (beta chain) was identified in a study of shared clonotypes between healthy human individuals. Whole-study results and caveats: Clonotype sharing among donors, it was expected, would be affected by sequencing depth.

The CDR3 has 15 residues. V dropped 2 bases and J dropped 1 base, with 9 bases sitting between them. Germline V CDR1 and CDR2: SGHRS, YFSETQ. For this clone: Its antigen is unknown.

Deep-level assay runs were performed. TCRdb keeps only in-frame clones here, not all; method: immunoSEQ multiplex PCR. The table lists a few million clones, 85% to 95% of them singletons. This receptor was taken from a man aged 18-30 years in good health. The chain has TRBV5-1 and TRBJ2-2, with TRBD1 as a possible D gene (5 bases). Source material: naive CD4+ T cells sorted from blood. Subset defined: CD45RA+ positively selected. DNA for the CDR3: TGCGCCAGCAGCTTACGACAGCGGAACACCGGGGAGCTGTTTTTT. Translated: CASSLRQRNTGELFF.